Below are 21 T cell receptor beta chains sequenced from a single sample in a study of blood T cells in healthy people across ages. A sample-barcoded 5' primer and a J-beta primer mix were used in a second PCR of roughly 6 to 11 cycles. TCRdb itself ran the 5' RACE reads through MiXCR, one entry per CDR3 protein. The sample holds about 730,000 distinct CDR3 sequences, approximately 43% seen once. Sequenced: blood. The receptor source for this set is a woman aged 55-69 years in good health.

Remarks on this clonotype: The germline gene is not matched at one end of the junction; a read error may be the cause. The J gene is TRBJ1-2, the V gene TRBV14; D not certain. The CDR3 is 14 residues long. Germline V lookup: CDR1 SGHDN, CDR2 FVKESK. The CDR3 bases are TGTGCCAGCAGCCTGGTGGGAACCCTCTATGACTACACCTTC. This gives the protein CASSLVGTLYDYTF.

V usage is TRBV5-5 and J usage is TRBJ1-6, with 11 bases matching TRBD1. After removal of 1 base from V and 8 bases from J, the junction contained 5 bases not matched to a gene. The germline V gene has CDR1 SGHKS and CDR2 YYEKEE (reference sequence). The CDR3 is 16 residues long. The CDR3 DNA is TGTGCCAGCAGCTTGAGCCAGGGACAGGGGGATTCACCCCTCCACTTT. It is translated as CASSLSQGQGDSPLHF.

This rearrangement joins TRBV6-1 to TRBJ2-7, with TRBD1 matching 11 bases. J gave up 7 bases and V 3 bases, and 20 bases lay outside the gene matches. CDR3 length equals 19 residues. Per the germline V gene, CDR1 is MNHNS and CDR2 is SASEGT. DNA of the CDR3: TGTGCCAGCAGTGAGTGGGGACAGGGGGGGGGGAGAACCTACAATGAGCAGTACTTC. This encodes CASSEWGQGGGRTYNEQYF.

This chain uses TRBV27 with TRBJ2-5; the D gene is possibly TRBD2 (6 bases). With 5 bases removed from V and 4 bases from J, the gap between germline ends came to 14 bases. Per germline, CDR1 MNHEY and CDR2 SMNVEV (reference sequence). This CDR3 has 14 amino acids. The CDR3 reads CASSPWGRRETQYF. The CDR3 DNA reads TGTGCCAGCAGTCCCTGGGGGAGGCGAGAGACCCAGTACTTC.

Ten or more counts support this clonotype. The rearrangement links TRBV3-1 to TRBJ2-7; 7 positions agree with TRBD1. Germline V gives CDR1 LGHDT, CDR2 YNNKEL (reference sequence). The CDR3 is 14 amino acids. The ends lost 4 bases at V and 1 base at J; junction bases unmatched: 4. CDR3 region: CASSRPGQSYEQYF. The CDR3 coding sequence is TGTGCCAGCAGCCGGCCGGGACAGTCCTACGAGCAGTACTTC.

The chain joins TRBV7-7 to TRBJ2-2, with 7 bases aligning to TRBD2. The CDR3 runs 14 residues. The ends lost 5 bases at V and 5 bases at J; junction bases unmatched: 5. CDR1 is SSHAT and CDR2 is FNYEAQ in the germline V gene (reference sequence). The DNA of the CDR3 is TGTGCCAGCAGCCCTACTAGCGCGACCGGGGAGCTGTTTTTT. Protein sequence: CASSPTSATGELFF.

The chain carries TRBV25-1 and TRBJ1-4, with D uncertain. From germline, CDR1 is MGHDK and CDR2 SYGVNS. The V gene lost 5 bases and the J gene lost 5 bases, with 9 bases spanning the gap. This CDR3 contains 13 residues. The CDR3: CASSSPGNEKLFF. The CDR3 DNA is TGTGCCAGCAGTTCTCCAGGCAATGAAAAACTGTTTTTT.

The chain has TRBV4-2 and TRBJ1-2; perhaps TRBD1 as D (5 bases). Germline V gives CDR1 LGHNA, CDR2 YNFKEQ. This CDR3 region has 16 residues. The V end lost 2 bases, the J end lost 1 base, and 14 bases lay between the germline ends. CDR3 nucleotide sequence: TGTGCCAGCAGCCAATCCGGGACCTCTAGTAACTATGGCTACACCTTC. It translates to CASSQSGTSSNYGYTF.

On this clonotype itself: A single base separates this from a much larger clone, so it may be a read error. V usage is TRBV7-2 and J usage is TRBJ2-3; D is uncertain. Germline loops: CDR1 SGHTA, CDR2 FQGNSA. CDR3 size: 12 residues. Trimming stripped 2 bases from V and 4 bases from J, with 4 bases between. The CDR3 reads CASSLIPDTQYF. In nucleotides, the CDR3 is TGTGCCAGCAGCTTAATACCAGATACGCAGTATTTT.

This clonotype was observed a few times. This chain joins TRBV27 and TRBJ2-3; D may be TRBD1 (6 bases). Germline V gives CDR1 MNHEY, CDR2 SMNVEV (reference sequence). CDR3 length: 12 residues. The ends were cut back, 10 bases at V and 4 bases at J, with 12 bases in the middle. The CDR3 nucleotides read TGTGCCATTAGGGGGAACTCAGATACGCAGTATTTT. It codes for CAIRGNSDTQYF.

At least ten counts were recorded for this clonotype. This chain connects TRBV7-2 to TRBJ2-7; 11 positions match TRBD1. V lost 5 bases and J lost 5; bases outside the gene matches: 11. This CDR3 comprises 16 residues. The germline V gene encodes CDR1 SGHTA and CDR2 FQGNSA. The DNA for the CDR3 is TGTGCCAGCAGCCGAGGATTGGGACAGGGGGTTGACGAGCAGTACTTC. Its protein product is CASSRGLGQGVDEQYF.

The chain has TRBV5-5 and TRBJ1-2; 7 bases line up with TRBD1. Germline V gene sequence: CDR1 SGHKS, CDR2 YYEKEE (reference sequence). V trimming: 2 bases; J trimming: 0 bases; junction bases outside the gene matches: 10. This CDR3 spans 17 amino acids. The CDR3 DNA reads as TGTGCCAGCAGCTTTGTGGGGACAGCAGTTGCTAACTATGGCTACACCTTC. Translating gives CASSFVGTAVANYGYTF.

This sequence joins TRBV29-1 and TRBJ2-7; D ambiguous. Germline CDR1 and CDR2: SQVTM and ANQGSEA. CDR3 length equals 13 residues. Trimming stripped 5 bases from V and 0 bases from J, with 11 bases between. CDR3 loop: CSVWRDTSYEQYF. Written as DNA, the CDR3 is TGCAGCGTTTGGCGTGACACCTCCTACGAGCAGTACTTC.

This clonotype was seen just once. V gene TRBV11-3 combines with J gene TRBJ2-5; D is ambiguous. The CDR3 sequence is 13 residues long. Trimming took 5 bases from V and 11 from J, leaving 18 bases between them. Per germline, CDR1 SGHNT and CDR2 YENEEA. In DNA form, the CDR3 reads TGTGCCAGCAGCGCGAGGCCCCGGAGTGAGCAGTACTTC. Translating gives CASSARPRSEQYF.

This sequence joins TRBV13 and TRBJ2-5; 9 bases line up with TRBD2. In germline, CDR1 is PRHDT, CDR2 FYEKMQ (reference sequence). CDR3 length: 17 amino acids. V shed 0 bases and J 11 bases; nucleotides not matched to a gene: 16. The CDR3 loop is CASSLGSGGGSYNEQYF. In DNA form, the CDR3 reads TGTGCCAGCAGCTTAGGTAGCGGGGGAGGCTCCTACAATGAGCAGTACTTC.

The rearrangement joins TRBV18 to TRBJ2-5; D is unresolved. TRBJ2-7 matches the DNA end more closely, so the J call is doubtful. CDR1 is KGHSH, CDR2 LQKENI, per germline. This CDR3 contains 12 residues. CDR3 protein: CASSPILGEQYF. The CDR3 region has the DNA TGTGCCAGCTCACCGATCCTAGGCGAGCAGTACTTC.

CDR3 sequence reads: CASRSTGTANYGYTF. CDR3 bases: TGTGCCAGCAGATCGACCGGGACAGCTAACTATGGCTACACCTTC. The chain recombines TRBV6-6 with TRBJ1-2, with 7 positions matching TRBD1. Trimming at V came to 6 bases and at J to 0 bases, leaving 7 bases not matched to a gene. This CDR3 is 15 amino acids long. Germline V gene sequence: CDR1 MNHNY, CDR2 SVGAGI (reference sequence).

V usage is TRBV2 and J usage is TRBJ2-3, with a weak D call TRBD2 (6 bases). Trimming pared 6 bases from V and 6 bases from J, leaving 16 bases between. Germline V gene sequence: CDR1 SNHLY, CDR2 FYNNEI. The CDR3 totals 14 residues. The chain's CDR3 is CASSVRRGSDTQYF. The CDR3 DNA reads TGTGCCAGCAGCGTGCGGCGGGGTAGTGATACGCAGTATTTT.

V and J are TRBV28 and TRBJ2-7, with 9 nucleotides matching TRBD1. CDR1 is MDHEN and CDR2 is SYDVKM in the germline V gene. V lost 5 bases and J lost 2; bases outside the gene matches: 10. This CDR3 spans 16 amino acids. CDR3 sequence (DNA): TGTGCCAGCAGTCGGACACGGGACAGGGATACCTACGAGCAGTACTTC. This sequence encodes CASSRTRDRDTYEQYF.

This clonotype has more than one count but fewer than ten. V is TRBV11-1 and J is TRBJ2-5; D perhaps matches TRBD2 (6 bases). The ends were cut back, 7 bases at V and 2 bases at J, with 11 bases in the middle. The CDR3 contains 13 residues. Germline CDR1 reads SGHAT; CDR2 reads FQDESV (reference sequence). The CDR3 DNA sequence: TGTGCCAGCACCCGGACTAAACAAGAGACCCAGTACTTC. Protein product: CASTRTKQETQYF.

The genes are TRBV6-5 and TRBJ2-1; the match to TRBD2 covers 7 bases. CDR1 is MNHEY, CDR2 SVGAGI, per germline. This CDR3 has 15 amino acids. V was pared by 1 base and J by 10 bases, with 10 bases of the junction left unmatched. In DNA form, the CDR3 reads TGTGCCAGCAGTTACTTCCTAGCGGATAGTCCGGAGCAGTTCTTC. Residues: CASSYFLADSPEQFF.